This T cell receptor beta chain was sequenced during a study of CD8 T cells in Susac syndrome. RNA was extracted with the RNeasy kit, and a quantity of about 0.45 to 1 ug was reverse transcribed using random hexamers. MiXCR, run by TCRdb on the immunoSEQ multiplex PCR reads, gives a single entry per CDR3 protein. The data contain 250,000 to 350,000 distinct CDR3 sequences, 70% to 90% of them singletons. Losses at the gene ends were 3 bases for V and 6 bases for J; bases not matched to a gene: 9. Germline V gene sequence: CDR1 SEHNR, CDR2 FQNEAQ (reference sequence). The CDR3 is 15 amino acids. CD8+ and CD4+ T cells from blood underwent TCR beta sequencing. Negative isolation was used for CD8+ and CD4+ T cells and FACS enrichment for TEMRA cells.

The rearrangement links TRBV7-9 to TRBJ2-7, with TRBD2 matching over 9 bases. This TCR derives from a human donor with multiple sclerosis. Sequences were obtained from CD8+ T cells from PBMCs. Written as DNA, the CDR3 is TGTGCCAGCAGCTTCGCGGGAGGGCCGATTGGCGAGCAGTACTTC. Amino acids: CASSFAGGPIGEQYF.